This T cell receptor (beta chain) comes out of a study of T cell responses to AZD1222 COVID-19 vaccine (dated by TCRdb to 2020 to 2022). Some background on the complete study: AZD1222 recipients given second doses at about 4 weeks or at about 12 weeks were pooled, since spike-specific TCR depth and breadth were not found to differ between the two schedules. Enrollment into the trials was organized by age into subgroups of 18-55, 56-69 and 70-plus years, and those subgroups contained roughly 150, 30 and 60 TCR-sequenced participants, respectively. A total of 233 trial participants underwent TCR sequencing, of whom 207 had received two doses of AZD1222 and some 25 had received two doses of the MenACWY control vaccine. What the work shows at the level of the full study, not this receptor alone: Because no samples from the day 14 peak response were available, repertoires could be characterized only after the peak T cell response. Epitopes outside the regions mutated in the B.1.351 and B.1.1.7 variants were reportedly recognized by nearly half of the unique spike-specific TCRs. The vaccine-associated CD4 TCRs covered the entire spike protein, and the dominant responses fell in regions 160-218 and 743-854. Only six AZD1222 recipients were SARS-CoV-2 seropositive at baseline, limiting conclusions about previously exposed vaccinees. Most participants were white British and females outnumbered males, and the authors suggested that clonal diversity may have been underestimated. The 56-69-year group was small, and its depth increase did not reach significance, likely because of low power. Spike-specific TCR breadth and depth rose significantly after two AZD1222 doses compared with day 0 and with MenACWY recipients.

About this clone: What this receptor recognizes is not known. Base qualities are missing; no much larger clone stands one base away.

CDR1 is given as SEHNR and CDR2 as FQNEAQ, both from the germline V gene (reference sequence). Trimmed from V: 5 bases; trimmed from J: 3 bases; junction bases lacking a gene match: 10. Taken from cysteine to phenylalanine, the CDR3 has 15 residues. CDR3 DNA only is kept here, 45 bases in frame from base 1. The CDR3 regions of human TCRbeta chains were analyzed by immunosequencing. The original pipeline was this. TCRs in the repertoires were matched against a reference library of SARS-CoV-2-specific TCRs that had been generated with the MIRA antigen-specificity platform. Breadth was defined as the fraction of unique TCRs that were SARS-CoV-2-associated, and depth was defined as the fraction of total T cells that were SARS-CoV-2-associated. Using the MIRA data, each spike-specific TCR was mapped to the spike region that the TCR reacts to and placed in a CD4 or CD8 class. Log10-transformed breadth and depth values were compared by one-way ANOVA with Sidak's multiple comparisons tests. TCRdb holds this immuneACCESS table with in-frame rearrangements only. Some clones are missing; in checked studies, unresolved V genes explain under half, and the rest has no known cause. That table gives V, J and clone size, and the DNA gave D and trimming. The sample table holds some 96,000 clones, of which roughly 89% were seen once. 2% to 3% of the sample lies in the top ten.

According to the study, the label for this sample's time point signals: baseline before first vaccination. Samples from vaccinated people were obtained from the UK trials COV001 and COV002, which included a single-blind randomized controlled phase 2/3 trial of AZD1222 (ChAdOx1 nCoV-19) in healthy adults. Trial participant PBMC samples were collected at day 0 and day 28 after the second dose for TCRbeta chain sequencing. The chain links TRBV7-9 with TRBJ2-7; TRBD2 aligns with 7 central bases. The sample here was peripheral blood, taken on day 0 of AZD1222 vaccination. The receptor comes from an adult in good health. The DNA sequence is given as TGTGCCAGCAGCCGTTGGGCGGGGGAGCACTACGAGCAGTACTTC. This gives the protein CASSRWAGEHYEQYF.